Shown below are 14 T cell receptor beta chains from a single sample sequenced in a study of blood T cell repertoires in COVID-19. The table came from immunoSEQ multiplex PCR; TCRdb's copy has only in-frame clones and leaves some out. The sample has 150,000 to 200,000 clones; approximately 79% are singletons. The specimen sequenced was peripheral blood. The receptor source for this set is a woman aged 80 or older with acute or convalescent COVID-19.

This sequence joins TRBV11-2 and TRBJ2-3; the D gene is possibly TRBD2 (7 bases). From germline, CDR1 is SGHAT and CDR2 FQNNGV. The CDR3 loop spans 15 amino acids. V was shortened by 3 bases and J by 2 bases, with 12 bases between the two germline ends. The CDR3 loop is CASSLWGGATDTQYF. In DNA, the CDR3 is TGTGCCAGCAGCTTGTGGGGGGGGGCCACAGATACGCAGTATTTT.

This sequence joins TRBV5-1 and TRBJ2-1, with 9 nucleotides matching TRBD2. The CDR3 totals 14 residues. V dropped 5 bases and J dropped 8; count of bases not matched to a gene: 8. CDR1 and CDR2 from the germline V gene are SGHRS and YFSETQ. The CDR3 here is CASSWREGWHEQFF. The DNA for the CDR3 is TGCGCCAGCAGTTGGCGGGAGGGCTGGCATGAGCAGTTCTTC.

The J gene is TRBJ1-4, the V gene TRBV7-2, with TRBD1 identical over 8 bases. Germline-derived CDR1 and CDR2 are SGHTA and FQGNSA. The V gene end was trimmed by 5 bases and the J gene end by 5 bases; junction bases not matched to a gene: 4. This CDR3 region has 14 residues. The CDR3 loop is CASSPGGLNEKLFF. The CDR3 coding sequence is TGTGCCAGCAGCCCAGGGGGCCTAAATGAAAAACTGTTTTTT.

This clone showed up just a few times. The rearrangement joins TRBV28 to TRBJ1-3, with TRBD1 identical over 9 bases. V was pared by 10 bases and J by 2 bases, with 12 bases of the junction left unmatched. CDR3 size: 16 residues. Germline V gives CDR1 MDHEN, CDR2 SYDVKM. CDR3 DNA: TGTGCCACCACATCACAGGGGGCGTACCCTGGAAACACCATATATTTT. It specifies CATTSQGAYPGNTIYF.

A few counts support this clone. This chain uses TRBV5-4 with TRBJ2-1; D may be TRBD1 (5 bases). Deletions cut 0 bases from V and 6 bases from J, with 16 bases between. The CDR3 is made up of 16 amino acids. CDR1 is SGHNT, CDR2 YYREEE, per germline (reference sequence). DNA of the CDR3: TGTGCCAGCAGCTTGGATGCGGACACCTCCCGCAATGAGCAGTTCTTC. This codes for CASSLDADTSRNEQFF.

This clone was detected only a few times. V gene TRBV28 combines with J gene TRBJ1-5; 7 bases fit TRBD1. The CDR3 has 16 residues. V dropped 7 bases and J dropped 1; count of bases not matched to a gene: 10. Germline V gives CDR1 MDHEN, CDR2 SYDVKM. The DNA of the CDR3 is TGTGCCAGCAAATCCCTCGAGACAGGGAGCAATCAGCCCCAGCATTTT. It specifies CASKSLETGSNQPQHF. Supplemented by reference TRBV28 and TRBJ1-5, the full variable domain reads DVKVTQSSRYLVKRTGEKVFLECVQDMDHENMFWYRQDPGLGLRLIYFSYDVKMKEKGDIPEGYSVSREKKERFSLILESASTNQTSMYLCASKSLETGSNQPQHFGDGTRLSIL.

This rearrangement joins TRBV19 to TRBJ2-1; 8 bases agree with TRBD1. The ends lost 10 bases at V and 2 bases at J; junction bases unmatched: 4. Germline values: CDR1 LNHDA, CDR2 SQIVND (reference sequence). The CDR3 extends over 13 amino acids. The chain's CDR3 is CAIRQGPYNEQFF. The CDR3 DNA reads as TGTGCCATCAGACAGGGGCCCTACAATGAGCAGTTCTTC.

This chain uses TRBV19 with TRBJ2-2, with TRBD2 matching over 12 bases. CDR1 and CDR2 from the germline V gene are LNHDA and SQIVND (reference sequence). The CDR3 is 17 residues long. Trimming removed 7 bases from V and 1 base from J; junction bases left unmatched: 7. The DNA of the CDR3 is TGTGCCAGTACCCTAGCGGGAGGGTTGGGGAACACCGGGGAGCTGTTTTTT. This encodes CASTLAGGLGNTGELFF.

This clone was seen a handful of times. CDR3 protein: CASSPYQGIRGYTF. CDR3 nucleotides: TGTGCCAGCAGTCCCTACCAGGGGATTCGTGGCTACACCTTC. The gene calls are TRBV28 and TRBJ1-2, with a possible D match to TRBD1 (6 bases). Trimming stripped 5 bases from V and 7 bases from J, with 17 bases between. CDR1 is MDHEN and CDR2 is SYDVKM in the germline V gene. This CDR3 spans 14 amino acids.

The gene calls are TRBV12-5 and TRBJ2-1, with TRBD1 matching 7 bases. CDR1 and CDR2 (germline): LGHNT, FRNRAP. This CDR3 contains 15 residues. V lost 4 bases to trimming and J lost 7 bases; unmatched junction nucleotides: 10. CDR3 sequence: CASGSWDSLKNEQFF. In DNA form, the CDR3 reads TGTGCTAGTGGTTCGTGGGACAGCTTGAAAAATGAGCAGTTCTTC.

The chain joins TRBV27 to TRBJ2-1, with TRBD2 matching 14 bases. The CDR3 contains 17 residues. The trim removed 5 bases at V and 0 bases at J, leaving 3 bases unmatched. CDR1 and CDR2 (germline): MNHEY, SMNVEV (reference sequence). The CDR3 loop reads CASSRLAGGSSYNEQFF. The CDR3 region has the DNA TGTGCCAGCAGTAGACTAGCGGGAGGGAGCTCCTACAATGAGCAGTTCTTC.

This clone showed up just a few times. The V gene is TRBV2, the J gene TRBJ2-2; the match to TRBD2 covers 12 bases. Trimming took 4 bases from V and 7 from J; bases not matched to a gene: 7. Germline CDR1 is SNHLY and CDR2 is FYNNEI. This CDR3 is 16 amino acids long. The CDR3 nucleotides read TGTGCCAGCAGTGCCATGGAACTAGCGGGAGGCGGGGAGCTGTTTTTT. This gives the protein CASSAMELAGGGELFF.

The chain carries TRBV10-1 and TRBJ2-2; D perhaps matches TRBD1 (6 bases). This CDR3 spans 15 amino acids. Germline values: CDR1 WNHNN, CDR2 SYGVQD (reference sequence). The V end lost 0 bases, the J end lost 7 bases, and 12 bases lay between the germline ends. CDR3 nucleotide sequence: TGCGCCAGCAGTGAGTCTACAGGGTCCATCGGGGAGCTGTTTTTT. Protein: CASSESTGSIGELFF.

The rearrangement joins TRBV14 to TRBJ2-2; no definite D call. CDR3 length: 13 residues. Germline loops: CDR1 SGHDN, CDR2 FVKESK. Trimming pared 4 bases from V and 3 bases from J, leaving 6 bases between. The CDR3 sequence is CASSPLHTGELFF. The CDR3 DNA is TGTGCCAGCAGCCCCCTCCACACCGGGGAGCTGTTTTTT. Full variable domain (remainder filled in from reference TRBV14 and TRBJ2-2): EAGVTQFPSHSVIEKGQTVTLRCDPISGHDNLYWYRRVMGKEIKFLLHFVKESKQDESGMPNNRFLAERTGGTYSTLKVQPAELEDSGVYFCASSPLHTGELFFGEGSRLTVL.